One and the same sample provided the 5 T cell receptor beta chains below, sequenced in a study of blood T cell repertoires in COVID-19. Generated by immunoSEQ multiplex PCR, the TCRdb table keeps only in-frame clones and is missing some. The repertoire holds 260,000 or so clones, with about four fifths as singletons. Source material: peripheral blood. These receptor sequences come from a woman of 80 years or more with COVID-19, enrolled during active disease.

The rearrangement links TRBV6-5 to TRBJ1-5; a possible D gene is TRBD1 (6 bases). The CDR3 consists of 16 residues. The germline CDR1 and CDR2 sequences are MNHEY and SVGAGI. V gave up 0 bases and J gave up 7 bases, with 16 bases separating them. Here the CDR3 DNA reads TGTGCCAGCAGTTACTCGTTGCGGGCGGGGGCACAGCCCCAGCATTTT. Amino acids: CASSYSLRAGAQPQHF.

CDR3 loop: CSVESGAGANVLTF. The DNA for the CDR3 is TGCAGCGTTGAAAGCGGGGCTGGGGCCAACGTCCTGACTTTC. The rearrangement links TRBV29-1 to TRBJ2-6, with TRBD2 identical over 7 bases. Germline V lookup: CDR1 SQVTM, CDR2 ANQGSEA. V gave up 2 bases and J gave up 2 bases; unmatched junction bases: 0. This CDR3 contains 14 residues.

The chain couples TRBV12-3 or TRBV12-4 to TRBJ2-2; D unresolved. The CDR3 is 13 residues long. Trimming pared 6 bases from V and 7 bases from J, leaving 12 bases between. This CDR3 is CASSPPVDGELFF. The CDR3 region has the DNA TGTGCCAGCAGCCCTCCGGTTGACGGGGAGCTGTTTTTT.

This chain links TRBV3-1 (or the pseudogene TRBV3-2) with TRBJ2-5; maybe TRBD2 (7 bases). Germline CDR1 and CDR2: LGHDT and YNNKEL (reference sequence). The CDR3 is 17 amino acids. V lost 1 base and J 4 bases, leaving 19 bases between the germline ends. Here the CDR3 reads CASSQVRSAGARETQYF. In nucleotides, the CDR3 is TGTGCCAGCAGCCAAGTGAGGAGCGCGGGGGCTCGAGAGACCCAGTACTTC.

This sequence joins TRBV10-3 and TRBJ1-6; 7 bases are shared with TRBD1. Per the germline V gene, CDR1 is ENHRY and CDR2 is SYGVKD. This CDR3 is built from 14 residues. The J segment lost 6 bases and the V segment lost 6 bases, leaving 5 bases of the junction unmatched. Written as DNA, the CDR3 is TGTGCCATCAGCCGGACAGGACTTAATTCACCCCTCCACTTT. Amino acids: CAISRTGLNSPLHF.